This entry is about one T cell receptor beta chain. The donors were in the approximately 110-subject validation cohort; that cohort was separate from the roughly 730-subject first cohort. The data derive from a study of cytomegalovirus exposure and HLA in healthy donors. Trimming at V came to 3 bases and at J to 5 bases, leaving 11 bases not matched to a gene. The CDR3 totals 16 residues. Germline V gene sequence: CDR1 MNHEY, CDR2 SMNVEV (reference sequence). TCRdb's copy holds only in-frame clones and misses some; the assay was immunoSEQ multiplex PCR. The sample consists of about 200,000 clones, around 78% of them appearing once.

The sequence was obtained from a woman between 18 and 29 years old in good health and CMV-seronegative. The chain combines TRBV27 with TRBJ1-2, with 8 bases identical to TRBD1. The source material was PBMCs. The CDR3 DNA reads TGTGCCAGCAGTTTTACACCAGGGGGCGCACCTTATGGCTACACCTTC. Protein sequence: CASSFTPGGAPYGYTF.